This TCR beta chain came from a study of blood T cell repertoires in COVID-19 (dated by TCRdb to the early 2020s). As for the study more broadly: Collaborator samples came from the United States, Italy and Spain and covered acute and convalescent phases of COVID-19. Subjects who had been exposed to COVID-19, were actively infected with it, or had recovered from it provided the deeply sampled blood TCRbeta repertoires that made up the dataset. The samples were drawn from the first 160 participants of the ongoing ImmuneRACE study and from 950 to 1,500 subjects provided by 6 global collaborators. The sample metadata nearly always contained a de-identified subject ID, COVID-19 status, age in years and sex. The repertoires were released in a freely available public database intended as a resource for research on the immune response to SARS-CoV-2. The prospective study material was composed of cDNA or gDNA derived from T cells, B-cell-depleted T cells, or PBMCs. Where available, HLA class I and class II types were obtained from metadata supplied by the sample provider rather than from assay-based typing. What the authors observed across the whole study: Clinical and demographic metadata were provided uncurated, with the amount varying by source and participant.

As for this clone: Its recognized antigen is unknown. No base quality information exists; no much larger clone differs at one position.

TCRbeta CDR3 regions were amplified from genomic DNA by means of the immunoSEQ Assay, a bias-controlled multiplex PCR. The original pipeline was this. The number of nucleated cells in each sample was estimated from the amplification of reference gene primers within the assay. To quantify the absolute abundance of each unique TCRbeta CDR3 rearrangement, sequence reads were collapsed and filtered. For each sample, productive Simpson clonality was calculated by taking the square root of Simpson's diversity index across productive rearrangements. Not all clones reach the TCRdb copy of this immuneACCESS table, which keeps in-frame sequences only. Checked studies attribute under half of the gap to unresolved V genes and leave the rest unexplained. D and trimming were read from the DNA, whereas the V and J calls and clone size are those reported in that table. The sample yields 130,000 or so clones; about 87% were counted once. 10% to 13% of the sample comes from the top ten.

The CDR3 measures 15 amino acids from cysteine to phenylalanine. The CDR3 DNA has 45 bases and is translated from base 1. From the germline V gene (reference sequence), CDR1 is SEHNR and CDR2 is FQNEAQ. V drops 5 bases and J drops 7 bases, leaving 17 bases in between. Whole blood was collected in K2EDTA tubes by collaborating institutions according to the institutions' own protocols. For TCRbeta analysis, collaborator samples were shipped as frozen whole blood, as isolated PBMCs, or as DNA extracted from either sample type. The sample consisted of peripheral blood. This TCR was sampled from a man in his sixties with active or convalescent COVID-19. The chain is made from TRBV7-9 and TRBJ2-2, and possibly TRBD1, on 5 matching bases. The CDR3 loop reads CASSPPWKGNGELFF. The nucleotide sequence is TGTGCCAGCAGCCCCCCCTGGAAGGGGAACGGGGAGCTGTTTTTT.